Listed below are T cell receptor beta chains from one sample, sequenced in a study of cytomegalovirus exposure and HLA in healthy donors. TCRdb's copy holds only in-frame clones and misses some; the assay was immunoSEQ multiplex PCR. The data hold about 98,000 clones, with about 80% observed a single time. The sequenced sample consisted of PBMCs. The receptors derive from a young man in good health and CMV-seropositive. The CDR3 runs from the conserved cysteine through the conserved F or W. D genes are given only for firm matches. Where a row states a size, it is once, few, many or the class of an expanded clone; other rows omit it.

clone size,V gene,D gene,J gene,CDR3 protein,CDR3 DNA
-,TRBV15,-,TRBJ1-5,CATSRSDQPQHF,TGTGCCACCAGCAGATCAGATCAGCCCCAGCATTTT
-,TRBV7-9,TRBD1,TRBJ1-1,CASSGTGEHTEAFF,TGTGCCAGCAGCGGAACAGGGGAACACACTGAAGCTTTCTTT
-,TRBV6-6,-,TRBJ1-2,CASSHTGLSNNYGYTF,TGTGCCAGCAGCCATACGGGACTCTCCAATAACTATGGCTACACCTTC
-,TRBV25-1,-,TRBJ2-3,CASSASLTVLGDTQYF,TGTGCCAGCAGTGCCTCTCTGACAGTCTTGGGGGATACGCAGTATTTT
once,TRBV6-1,TRBD1,TRBJ1-1,CASSVGQGSAEAFF,TGTGCCAGCAGTGTCGGACAGGGCTCGGCTGAAGCTTTCTTT
once,TRBV6-4,TRBD2,TRBJ2-1,CASSDSGTSVDEQFF,TGTGCCAGCAGTGACTCGGGGACTAGCGTCGATGAGCAGTTCTTC
-,TRBV2,-,TRBJ2-5,CASKRLPQETQYF,TGTGCCAGCAAGAGGTTGCCTCAAGAGACCCAGTACTTC
-,TRBV27,-,TRBJ1-1,CASSLVRMNTEAFF,TGTGCCAGCAGTTTAGTCAGGATGAACACTGAAGCTTTCTTT
-,TRBV18,-,TRBJ2-1,CASSAQGYNEQFF,TGTGCCAGCTCCGCGCAGGGCTACAATGAGCAGTTCTTC
-,TRBV10-3,TRBD1,TRBJ1-3,CAISDDRAGNTIYF,TGTGCCATCAGTGACGACAGGGCTGGAAACACCATATATTTT
-,TRBV19,TRBD2,TRBJ2-1,CASSPGLVLGEQFF,TGTGCCAGTAGTCCCGGACTAGTGTTGGGTGAGCAGTTCTTC
-,TRBV27,-,TRBJ1-4,CASSYGEKLFF,TGTGCCAGCAGTTACGGTGAAAAACTGTTTTTT
-,TRBV7-9,-,TRBJ2-6,CASIDSRGTGANVLTF,TGTGCCAGCATCGACTCCCGGGGAACTGGGGCCAACGTCCTGACTTTC
-,TRBV19,-,TRBJ2-7,CASSMGGREDYEQYF,TGTGCCAGTAGTATGGGGGGGCGCGAGGACTACGAGCAGTACTTC
once,TRBV28,-,TRBJ2-7,CASSPPGLSSSYEQYF,TGTGCCAGCAGTCCCCCGGGACTGAGTTCCTCCTACGAGCAGTACTTC
few,TRBV27,TRBD2,TRBJ2-1,CASRPSGANEQFF,TGTGCCAGCAGACCTAGCGGGGCCAATGAGCAGTTCTTC
few,TRBV28,-,TRBJ1-6,CASTSTGSVVSPGLHF,TGTGCCAGCACCTCGACAGGAAGTGTGGTTTCCCCAGGCCTCCACTTT
-,TRBV27,-,TRBJ2-7,CASSLVPPGQLSSYEQYF,TGTGCCAGCAGTTTGGTCCCACCGGGACAACTAAGCTCCTACGAGCAGTACTTC
few,TRBV4-1,-,TRBJ2-3,CASSRLGDSTDTQYF,TGCGCCAGCAGTCGACTAGGTGATAGCACAGATACGCAGTATTTT
-,TRBV27,-,TRBJ1-2,CASSLLGGSNYGYTF,TGTGCCAGCAGTTTATTGGGGGGAAGTAACTATGGCTACACCTTC
few,TRBV28,-,TRBJ1-1,CASSPLGQGPNTEAFF,TGTGCCAGCAGTCCCCTTGGGCAGGGCCCGAACACTGAAGCTTTCTTT
-,TRBV9,TRBD1,TRBJ1-1,CASSVEGQGGTEAFF,TGTGCCAGCAGCGTAGAAGGACAGGGAGGAACTGAAGCTTTCTTT
-,TRBV15,-,TRBJ1-4,CATSGGTNEKLFF,TGTGCCACCAGCGGAGGGACAAATGAAAAACTGTTTTTT
-,TRBV6-5,TRBD1,TRBJ1-2,CASSSTGGVGYGYTF,TGTGCCAGCAGTTCCACAGGGGGCGTGGGCTATGGCTACACCTTC
-,TRBV5-4,-,TRBJ2-7,CASSLVLAGEQYF,TGTGCCAGCAGCTTGGTTCTAGCCGGCGAGCAGTACTTC
-,TRBV30,TRBD2,TRBJ2-7,CAWSVGLADEQYF,TGTGCCTGGAGTGTGGGACTAGCAGACGAGCAGTACTTC
-,TRBV4-1,-,TRBJ1-4,CASSHPLRGTTNEKLFF,TGCGCCAGCAGCCATCCCCTACGGGGAACAACTAATGAAAAACTGTTTTTT
-,TRBV4-1,TRBD2,TRBJ2-3,CASSPTRLAVVDTQYF,TGCGCCAGCAGCCCGACCCGACTAGCGGTAGTAGATACGCAGTATTTT
-,TRBV10-3,TRBD2,TRBJ2-5,CAIRGGAGETQYF,TGTGCCATCCGGGGGGGGGCTGGGGAGACCCAGTACTTC
-,TRBV1,-,TRBJ2-5,CTSSRDKDSRKETQYF,TGCACCAGCAGCCGCGATAAGGACTCCCGTAAAGAGACCCAGTACTTC
-,TRBV29-1,TRBD2,TRBJ2-5,CSVESGGTQETQYF,TGCAGCGTTGAGAGCGGGGGGACCCAAGAGACCCAGTACTTC
once,TRBV2,TRBD1,TRBJ2-5,CASRGPGQDFQETQYF,TGTGCCAGCAGAGGGCCGGGACAGGACTTTCAAGAGACCCAGTACTTC
-,TRBV2,-,TRBJ2-7,CASRGRGQYF,TGTGCCAGCCGGGGCAGGGGCCAGTACTTC
once,TRBV28,TRBD1,TRBJ2-2,CASSPDRGRDGELFF,TGTGCCAGCAGTCCAGACAGGGGGCGCGACGGGGAGCTGTTTTTT
few,TRBV5-1,-,TRBJ1-1,CASSGGGRTEAFF,TGCGCCAGCAGCGGGGGCGGTCGCACTGAAGCTTTCTTT
once,TRBV6-5,-,TRBJ1-1,CASRYYGGVTEAFF,TGTGCCAGCAGATACTATGGCGGTGTCACTGAAGCTTTCTTT
-,TRBV6-5,TRBD1,TRBJ1-1,CASSDRDFTEAFF,TGTGCCAGCAGTGACAGGGATTTCACTGAAGCTTTCTTT
once,TRBV27,-,TRBJ1-5,CASSSGDQPQHF,TGTGCCAGCAGTTCGGGGGATCAGCCCCAGCATTTT
-,TRBV7-9,TRBD1,TRBJ2-7,CASSFGDRAYEQYF,TGTGCCAGCAGCTTCGGGGACAGGGCCTACGAGCAGTACTTC
-,TRBV25-1,TRBD1,TRBJ2-7,CASRGQGSYEQYF,TGTGCCAGCAGGGGACAGGGTTCCTACGAGCAGTACTTC
-,TRBV5-1,-,TRBJ1-6,CASSLVVWQGSNSPLHF,TGCGCCAGCAGCTTGGTAGTCTGGCAGGGCAGTAATTCACCCCTCCACTTT
-,TRBV10-3,TRBD1,TRBJ2-1,CAISDRTGGINEQFF,TGTGCCATCAGTGACCGGACAGGGGGCATCAATGAGCAGTTCTTC